The clone carrying this T cell receptor beta chain was counted only a few times. Antigen: not known. The data were taken from a study of vaccination effects on CD4 cells after COVID-19. Across the whole study: Researchers obtained post-vaccine samples at a median of 72 days past the second dose.

With more than nine days of culture completed, CD4+ T cells were isolated. BNT162b2 vaccine or mRNA-1273 vaccine was given to participants in two doses. Both day 3 and day 7 saw half the medium replaced with IL-2 medium. Regarding the study as a whole: The study dataset contains few convalescent patients and includes no early post-infection timepoints.

Clones were read by immunoSEQ multiplex PCR, and TCRdb kept only the in-frame ones, dropping some. Among tens of thousands of clones listed, roughly 80% were seen once. The material was CD4+ T cells from PBMCs cultured without peptide, obtained after COVID-19 vaccination. The sequence derives from a human donor who received a COVID-19 vaccine.

The CDR3 region has the DNA TGCGCCAGCAGTGAGAGTGGGTCCAGGCTCTTCGTC. Translating it yields CASSESGSRLFV. This sequence joins TRBV10-1 and TRBJ2-7; D uncertain. CDR1 is WNHNN, CDR2 SYGVQD, per germline (reference sequence). This CDR3 has 12 amino acids.